These 24 T cell receptor beta chains share one sample of origin, sequenced in a study of blood T cell repertoires in COVID-19. TCRdb keeps only in-frame clones here, not all; method: immunoSEQ multiplex PCR. This sample has roughly 310,000 clones; approximately 90% occur once, and the top ten carry 4%. Sequenced input: peripheral blood. The receptors here all came from a woman aged 45-65 years with active or convalescent COVID-19.

This rearrangement joins TRBV19 to TRBJ1-5; 12 positions match TRBD1. Trimming at V came to 7 bases and at J to 6 bases, leaving 7 bases not matched to a gene. The CDR3 is 15 amino acids. CDR1 LNHDA and CDR2 SQIVND come from the germline V gene (reference sequence). The CDR3 reads CASMWGQGARQPQHF. The CDR3 DNA is TGTGCCAGTATGTGGGGACAGGGGGCTCGTCAGCCCCAGCATTTT.

The gene calls are TRBV7-3 and TRBJ1-2; unclear D gene. The V gene lost 4 bases and the J gene lost 4 bases, with 13 bases spanning the gap. Per germline, CDR1 SGHTA and CDR2 FQGTGA. This CDR3 is built from 14 residues. For the CDR3, the DNA is TGTGCCAGCAGCTCTAAGGGCCGGGGCTATGGCTACACCTTC. Translation: CASSSKGRGYGYTF.

Comment on this clone: Other DNA sequences of this sample code for an identical CDR3. This rearrangement joins TRBV27 to TRBJ1-2; possible D gene TRBD1, 6 bases. The ends were cut back, 2 bases at V and 4 bases at J, with 17 bases in the middle. This CDR3 has 16 amino acids. In germline, CDR1 is MNHEY, CDR2 SMNVEV (reference sequence). CDR3 protein: CASSLSGQQGLYGYTF. The CDR3 DNA sequence: TGTGCCAGCAGTTTAAGTGGGCAACAGGGCCTCTATGGCTACACCTTC.

The chain combines TRBV27 with TRBJ2-1; maybe TRBD2 (6 bases). V lost 8 bases and J lost 4, with 12 bases in between. The germline V gene has CDR1 MNHEY and CDR2 SMNVEV (reference sequence). The CDR3 is made up of 13 amino acids. For the CDR3, the DNA is TGTGCCAGCCGGGGGATAGATTACAATGAGCAGTTCTTC. The encoded protein is CASRGIDYNEQFF.

The chain combines TRBV7-6 with TRBJ1-1; D call uncertain. The CDR3 has 13 residues. The V gene lost 2 bases and the J gene lost 4 bases, with 8 bases spanning the gap. Germline loops: CDR1 SGHVS, CDR2 FNYEAQ. The CDR3 reads CASSLQVGTEAFF. As DNA, the CDR3 is TGTGCCAGCAGCTTACAGGTGGGCACTGAAGCTTTCTTT.

The V and J genes are TRBV5-1 and TRBJ2-5, with D unclear. The CDR3 has 14 residues. Trimming took 0 bases from V and 1 from J, leaving 7 bases between them. Germline values: CDR1 SGHRS, CDR2 YFSETQ. The CDR3 DNA is TGCGCCAGCAGCTTGGATAACAGCCAAGAGACCCAGTACTTC. This gives the protein CASSLDNSQETQYF.

The gene calls are TRBV7-2 and TRBJ1-1; 7 bases are a match to TRBD1. The CDR3 is 15 amino acids. From germline, CDR1 is SGHTA and CDR2 FQGNSA. V was clipped by 4 bases and J by 5 bases; unmatched bases: 10. The CDR3 DNA reads TGTGCCAGCAGCTCACCGTGGACAGGTTGGACTGAAGCTTTCTTT. The encoded protein is CASSSPWTGWTEAFF.

The chain recombines TRBV27 with TRBJ1-2; 8 bases map to TRBD1. The CDR3 covers 14 residues. Germline loops: CDR1 MNHEY, CDR2 SMNVEV (reference sequence). J lost 6 bases, V lost 6 bases, and 9 bases had no gene match. The CDR3 loop reads CASSPKPTGDGYTF. DNA for the CDR3: TGTGCCAGCAGCCCCAAACCGACAGGGGATGGCTACACCTTC.

Only a few counts were recorded for this clone. The chain recombines TRBV5-4 with TRBJ2-7, with TRBD1 matching over 9 bases. With 0 bases clipped from V and 1 base from J, the junction kept 2 bases outside the gene matches. The CDR3 length is 15 residues. CDR1 and CDR2 from the germline V gene are SGHNT and YYREEE (reference sequence). CDR3 in amino acids: CASSLETGGSYEQYF. The CDR3, as DNA: TGTGCCAGCAGCTTGGAGACAGGGGGGTCCTACGAGCAGTACTTC.

The genes are TRBV7-2 and TRBJ1-6, with D uncertain. CDR1 is SGHTA, CDR2 FQGNSA, per germline. V lost 5 bases and J 10 bases, leaving 12 bases between the germline ends. The CDR3 consists of 13 residues. CDR3 sequence reads: CASSAEGRSPLHF. The CDR3 region has the DNA TGTGCCAGCAGCGCCGAGGGAAGATCACCCCTCCACTTT.

J is TRBJ1-1 and V is TRBV4-2, with TRBD1 matching 8 bases. The CDR3 sequence is 14 residues long. Trimming cost V 0 bases and J 7 bases; bases outside gene matches: 4. Looked up from germline, CDR1 is LGHNA and CDR2 is YNFKEQ. CDR3 region: CASSQEGTGGEAFF. The CDR3 nucleotides are TGTGCCAGCAGCCAAGAAGGAACAGGGGGTGAAGCTTTCTTT.

The V call is TRBV28, the J call TRBJ2-1; D is perhaps TRBD2 (6 bases). The germline V gene encodes CDR1 MDHEN and CDR2 SYDVKM. Deletions cut 7 bases from V and 0 bases from J, with 16 bases between. The CDR3 is 16 amino acids. The CDR3 nucleotides are TGTGCCAGCATGACCGGCGGGGTAGGCTCCTACAATGAGCAGTTCTTC. Translated: CASMTGGVGSYNEQFF.

The chain employs TRBV7-8 and TRBJ2-1; D is perhaps TRBD1 or TRBD2 (6 bases each). The CDR3 extends over 14 amino acids. Germline V gives CDR1 SGHVS, CDR2 FQNEAQ. With 5 bases removed from V and 9 bases from J, the gap between germline ends came to 17 bases. The CDR3 coding sequence is TGTGCCAGCAGCCGAGGGGGGCCCTGGAGTGAGCAGTTCTTC. Translating gives CASSRGGPWSEQFF.

V is TRBV11-1 and J is TRBJ1-1; tentative D call: TRBD1 (6 bases). The CDR3 totals 19 residues. Trimming left V 0 bases short and J 0 bases short, with 20 bases between. Germline values: CDR1 SGHAT, CDR2 FQDESV (reference sequence). CDR3 in amino acids: CASSLAVVQGRKMNTEAFF. The CDR3 DNA reads TGTGCCAGCAGCTTAGCCGTAGTACAGGGCCGAAAGATGAACACTGAAGCTTTCTTT.

The J gene is TRBJ2-1, the V gene TRBV12-5; 8 positions agree with TRBD2. Germline V gene lookup returns CDR1 LGHNT and CDR2 FRNRAP. The CDR3 is 13 residues long. V lost 3 bases and J lost 6; bases outside the gene matches: 1. CDR3 sequence (DNA): TGTGCTAGTGGTTTAGCGGGAGTCAATGAGCAGTTCTTC. Protein: CASGLAGVNEQFF.

This clone was detected a few times. This chain connects TRBV5-4 to TRBJ2-1; 10 bases map to TRBD2. Per the germline V gene, CDR1 is SGHNT and CDR2 is YYREEE (reference sequence). Trimming took 1 base from V and 15 from J; bases not matched to a gene: 10. This CDR3 is built from 14 residues. CDR3 DNA: TGTGCCAGCAGCTTGCCCGAACATAGCGGGGGGCTGTTCTTC. Protein: CASSLPEHSGGLFF.

The table lists this clone with a few counts. The gene calls are TRBV6-2 or TRBV6-3 and TRBJ1-1; D call uncertain. V lost 4 bases and J 1 base, leaving 7 bases between the germline ends. Germline V gene lookup returns CDR1 MNHEY and CDR2 SVGEGT. The length of the CDR3 is 13 residues. The CDR3: CASSSGENTEAFF. In DNA, the CDR3 is TGTGCCAGCAGTTCCGGGGAGAACACTGAAGCTTTCTTT.

The rearrangement links TRBV4-1 to TRBJ2-1; weak D call: TRBD1 (5 bases). CDR1 is MGHRA, CDR2 YSYEKL, per germline. The CDR3 covers 15 residues. The germline V and J ends were trimmed by 0 bases and 4 bases, with 10 bases remaining between them. DNA for the CDR3: TGCGCCAGCAGCCAAGATATAGGACATTACAATGAGCAGTTCTTC. Translated: CASSQDIGHYNEQFF.

The chain uses TRBV28 and TRBJ2-1; 10 positions match TRBD2. The CDR3 consists of 16 residues. The V gene end was trimmed by 5 bases and the J gene end by 2 bases; junction bases not matched to a gene: 6. Germline values: CDR1 MDHEN, CDR2 SYDVKM. The CDR3 region is CASSRIAGGTYNEQFF. The CDR3 DNA sequence: TGTGCCAGCAGTCGAATAGCGGGAGGCACCTACAATGAGCAGTTCTTC.

V is TRBV2 and J is TRBJ2-3; a weak D match, TRBD1 (6 bases). The CDR3 extends over 15 amino acids. V lost 4 bases and J lost 2, with 13 bases in between. CDR1 and CDR2 (germline): SNHLY, FYNNEI. CDR3 DNA sequence: TGTGCCAGCAGTGGGACAGACTTACCCACAGATACGCAGTATTTT. This codes for CASSGTDLPTDTQYF.

The V gene is TRBV19, the J gene TRBJ2-7; 9 bases fit TRBD1. Looked up from germline, CDR1 is LNHDA and CDR2 is SQIVND (reference sequence). J gave up 3 bases and V 6 bases, and 6 bases lay outside the gene matches. The CDR3 runs to 14 residues. This CDR3 is CASSPGQGIYEQYF. CDR3 coding DNA: TGTGCCAGTAGCCCGGGACAGGGTATCTACGAGCAGTACTTC.

The chain is built from TRBV2 and TRBJ2-6; the match to TRBD1 covers 7 bases. The CDR3 loop spans 19 amino acids. V lost 3 bases and J lost 0; bases outside the gene matches: 11. Germline values: CDR1 SNHLY, CDR2 FYNNEI. The CDR3 loop reads CASSDNRDSFFSGANVLTF. CDR3 DNA: TGTGCCAGCAGTGATAACCGGGACAGCTTTTTCTCTGGGGCCAACGTCCTGACTTTC.

This chain links TRBV12-5 with TRBJ1-5; D ambiguous. CDR1 and CDR2 (germline): LGHNT, FRNRAP. The CDR3 is 16 amino acids. V was cut by 5 bases and J by 2 bases, with 16 bases left in between. The CDR3 spells CASGPPAQAGNQPQHF. CDR3 DNA: TGTGCTAGTGGTCCACCCGCCCAGGCCGGCAATCAGCCCCAGCATTTT.

The V call is TRBV5-1, the J call TRBJ1-6, with 8 bases that match TRBD1. Germline V gene sequence: CDR1 SGHRS, CDR2 YFSETQ. The CDR3 spans 18 residues. Trimming cost V 4 bases and J 0 bases; bases outside gene matches: 9. This CDR3 reads CASSPGQGQSSYNSPLHF. The CDR3 DNA sequence: TGCGCCAGCAGCCCTGGACAGGGCCAGAGCTCCTATAATTCACCCCTCCACTTT.